These 28 T cell receptor beta chains were sequenced from one sample in a study of T cells in Graves' hyperthyroidism and ophthalmopathy. TCR beta CDR3 regions were amplified from RNA. HTBI primers were the set used in a first-round RT-PCR of the TCR CDR3. Using its own MiXCR run on the multiplex PCR reads, TCRdb lists one record per CDR3 protein. The repertoire holds almost 600,000 distinct CDR3 sequences, with roughly 14% as singletons. Sequencing was performed on blood. The receptors were gathered from a woman younger than 45 with Graves' hyperthyroidism that later progressed to Graves' ophthalmopathy.

In this sample, this clonotype turned up many times. The chain uses TRBV27 and TRBJ2-1; 8 bases align to TRBD1. V lost 7 bases, J lost 1 base, and 9 bases stayed unmatched. Germline CDR1 and CDR2: MNHEY and SMNVEV (reference sequence). The CDR3 is 16 amino acids. CDR3: CASTYSTGDSYNEQFF. The CDR3 nucleotides read TGTGCCAGCACCTACTCGACAGGGGATTCCTACAATGAGCAGTTCTTC.

This clonotype was counted at least ten times. The V gene is TRBV14, the J gene TRBJ2-3; D ambiguous. CDR1 and CDR2 (germline): SGHDN, FVKESK. This CDR3 comprises 14 residues. With 0 bases removed from V and 6 bases from J, the gap between germline ends came to 10 bases. CDR3 region: CASSQDLPRDTQYF. CDR3 nucleotides: TGTGCCAGCAGCCAAGATCTCCCCCGTGATACGCAGTATTTT. Complete variable domain (other parts from reference TRBV14 and TRBJ2-3): EAGVTQFPSHSVIEKGQTVTLRCDPISGHDNLYWYRRVMGKEIKFLLHFVKESKQDESGMPNNRFLAERTGGTYSTLKVQPAELEDSGVYFCASSQDLPRDTQYFGPGTRLTVL.

This clonotype was found many times. This sequence joins TRBV19 and TRBJ1-5; D is undetermined. This CDR3 is built from 13 residues. Trimming left V 5 bases short and J 4 bases short, with 9 bases between. Germline CDR1 and CDR2: LNHDA and SQIVND (reference sequence). CDR3 in DNA: TGTGCCAGTAGTGCCGATCGAAATCAGCCCCAGCATTTT. Protein sequence: CASSADRNQPQHF.

This clonotype showed up many times. The DNA for the CDR3 is TGTGCCAGCAGTCAAGATCCTTATGGCTACACCTTC. Translated: CASSQDPYGYTF. This chain links TRBV6-2 or TRBV6-3 with TRBJ1-2; D is unresolved. The germline V gene has CDR1 MNHEY and CDR2 SVGEGT. The V end lost 5 bases, the J end lost 5 bases, and 9 bases lay between the germline ends. The CDR3 runs 12 residues.

The chain joins TRBV29-1 to TRBJ1-1; no reliable D call. Germline loops: CDR1 SQVTM, CDR2 ANQGSEA. Between the trimmed V and J ends, which lost 3 bases and 3 bases, there was a span of 11 bases. The CDR3 covers 13 residues. CDR3 DNA: TGCAGCGTTGATAAGGGTTGGGACACTGAAGCTTTCTTT. Amino acid sequence: CSVDKGWDTEAFF. The whole variable domain, filled in from reference TRBV29-1 and TRBJ1-1, reads SAVISQKPSRDICQRGTSLTIQCQVDSQVTMMFWYRQQPGQSLTLIATANQGSEATYESGFVIDKFPISRPNLTFSTLTVSNMSPEDSSIYLCSVDKGWDTEAFFGQGTRLTVV.

This clonotype showed up many times. The rearrangement joins TRBV6-1 to TRBJ1-2, with D unresolved. Trimming took off 2 bases at V and 4 bases at J, with 11 bases between the two ends. The CDR3 consists of 14 residues. Germline values: CDR1 MNHNS, CDR2 SASEGT. For the CDR3, the DNA is TGTGCCAGCAGTGAACTCAACAAGCCCTATGGCTACACCTTC. It yields the protein CASSELNKPYGYTF.

CDR3 bases: TGTGCCAGCAGCTTAGGAGGAGGCATGGAGACCCAGTACTTC. Its protein product is CASSLGGGMETQYF. The rearrangement uses TRBV11-2 and TRBJ2-5, with D possibly matching TRBD2 (5 bases). V shed 1 base and J shed 5 bases, with 11 bases lying between them. Germline CDR1 and CDR2: SGHAT and FQNNGV. The CDR3 is made up of 14 amino acids. The whole variable domain, filled in from reference TRBV11-2 and TRBJ2-5, reads EAGVAQSPRYKIIEKRQSVAFWCNPISGHATLYWYQQILGQGPKLLIQFQNNGVVDDSQLPKDRFSAERLKGVDSTLKIQPAKLEDSAVYLCASSLGGGMETQYFGPGTRLLVL.

This clonotype occurred a few times. J is TRBJ1-1 and V is TRBV27; 8 nucleotides align to TRBD1. Trimming took 0 bases from V and 5 from J; bases not matched to a gene: 2. The V gene's germline CDR1 is MNHEY and CDR2 SMNVEV (reference sequence). The CDR3 loop spans 14 amino acids. CDR3 amino acids: CASSLSTGVTEAFF. CDR3 DNA sequence: TGTGCCAGCAGTTTATCGACAGGGGTGACTGAAGCTTTCTTT.

This clonotype was counted ten times or more. The chain couples TRBV12-3 or TRBV12-4 to TRBJ2-2, with 9 bases identical to TRBD2. The CDR3 consists of 17 residues. The J segment lost 7 bases and the V segment lost 1 base, leaving 10 bases of the junction unmatched. CDR3 loop: CASSLVIAGGPGGELFF. The CDR3 nucleotides are TGTGCCAGCAGTTTAGTTATTGCGGGAGGGCCAGGCGGGGAGCTGTTTTTT.

Many counts were recorded for this clonotype. The chain has TRBV29-1 and TRBJ1-3; D might be TRBD1 (5 bases). Germline values: CDR1 SQVTM, CDR2 ANQGSEA. Trimming shortened V by 6 bases and J by 0 bases, and 15 bases separated the two germline ends. The CDR3 length is 15 residues. The CDR3 DNA sequence: TGCAGCGTAAGGGGAGAGTGGGGCTCTGGAAACACCATATATTTT. Translating gives CSVRGEWGSGNTIYF.

This clonotype came up many times. The rearrangement uses TRBV10-3 and TRBJ1-2; D remains ambiguous. V was clipped by 5 bases and J by 3 bases, with 10 bases between them. The CDR3 is 13 residues long. Germline V gene sequence: CDR1 ENHRY, CDR2 SYGVKD. The CDR3 nucleotides read TGTGCCATCAGTAAGGACCCAGACTATGGCTACACCTTC. Protein sequence: CAISKDPDYGYTF.

This clonotype was seen repeatedly, ten times or more. J is TRBJ1-2 and V is TRBV28; 8 bases match TRBD1. The germline V gene encodes CDR1 MDHEN and CDR2 SYDVKM. The CDR3 has 15 residues. V was pared by 5 bases and J by 2 bases, with 7 bases of the junction left unmatched. Here the CDR3 DNA reads TGTGCCAGCAGTCCCCCGGGACAGGCAAACTATGGCTACACCTTC. Its protein is CASSPPGQANYGYTF.

This clonotype was recorded many times. V usage is TRBV12-3 or TRBV12-4 and J usage is TRBJ2-5; D tentatively fits TRBD1 or TRBD2 (5 bases each). The CDR3 runs to 15 residues. The V gene lost 6 bases and the J gene lost 5 bases, with 19 bases spanning the gap. Here the CDR3 reads CASSPFRGVRETQYF. DNA of the CDR3: TGTGCCAGCAGCCCTTTCAGAGGGGTACGGGAGACCCAGTACTTC.

CDR3 residues: CASSQEAGNNSPLHF. In DNA, the CDR3 is TGTGCCAGCAGCCAAGAGGCAGGGAACAATTCACCCCTCCACTTT. The chain is built from TRBV7-3 and TRBJ1-6; D is possibly TRBD1 (5 bases). V was shortened by 5 bases and J by 7 bases, with 15 bases between the two germline ends. Per germline, CDR1 SGHTA and CDR2 FQGTGA. The length of the CDR3 is 15 residues.

The rearrangement links TRBV30 to TRBJ1-2; D unclear. With 8 bases removed from V and 0 bases from J, the gap between germline ends came to 19 bases. Germline V gene sequence: CDR1 GTSNPN, CDR2 SVGIG (reference sequence). The CDR3 is 15 amino acids. DNA for the CDR3: TGTGCCCTGGAGTTTCCCCTTCTAGCTAACTATGGCTACACCTTC. This translates into CALEFPLLANYGYTF.

The chain links TRBV4-2 to TRBJ2-7; a possible D gene is TRBD1 (6 bases). CDR1 and CDR2 (germline): LGHNA, YNFKEQ. V was trimmed by 0 bases and J by 3 bases, leaving 18 bases between them. CDR3 size: 17 residues. The CDR3 bases are TGTGCCAGCAGCCAAGAGCAGGGGTCTAGGTTTAGCTACGAGCAGTACTTC. It yields the protein CASSQEQGSRFSYEQYF.

V gene TRBV20-1 combines with J gene TRBJ1-1; D perhaps matches TRBD1 (6 bases). CDR3 length equals 13 residues. The germline CDR1 and CDR2 sequences are DFQATT and SNEGSKA (reference sequence). The ends were cut back, 3 bases at V and 4 bases at J, with 12 bases in the middle. CDR3 loop: CSARDSLSTEAFF. CDR3 nucleotides: TGCAGTGCTAGGGACAGTCTGAGCACTGAAGCTTTCTTT.

This clonotype was counted many times. The V and J genes are TRBV6-1 and TRBJ2-7; TRBD2 is a possible D gene (7 bases). Trimming pared 6 bases from V and 3 bases from J, leaving 18 bases between. The CDR3 spans 15 residues. The V gene's germline CDR1 is MNHNS and CDR2 SASEGT. The CDR3 bases are TGTGCCAGCAGGCCGGAGGGGGGGGGGATCTACGAGCAGTACTTC. Its protein is CASRPEGGGIYEQYF.

This clonotype was observed many times. This chain links TRBV30 with TRBJ2-1; perhaps TRBD1 as D (5 bases). Germline V gene lookup returns CDR1 GTSNPN and CDR2 SVGIG (reference sequence). This CDR3 spans 16 amino acids. Trimming left V 2 bases short and J 0 bases short, with 14 bases between. CDR3 DNA: TGTGCCTGGAGTAGGGGCAAATTAAGCTCCTACAATGAGCAGTTCTTC. Protein product: CAWSRGKLSSYNEQFF.

This clonotype was counted many times. The chain carries TRBV11-2 and TRBJ2-7, with D perhaps TRBD1 or TRBD2 (5 bases each). The germline V gene encodes CDR1 SGHAT and CDR2 FQNNGV. The CDR3 is made up of 12 amino acids. With 0 bases removed from V and 6 bases from J, the gap between germline ends came to 6 bases. The CDR3 DNA sequence: TGTGCCAGCAGCTTAGAAGGGACCGAGCAGTACTTC. It yields the protein CASSLEGTEQYF.

This clonotype was counted a few times. The junction departs from germline at one end; a sequencing error may be responsible. V usage is TRBV20-1 and J usage is TRBJ2-7; maybe TRBD1 (7 bases). CDR3 length: 14 residues. In germline, CDR1 is DFQATT, CDR2 SNEGSKA (reference sequence). The CDR3 nucleotides are TGCAGTACTAGCTTGCTCGGGACAGCCTACGAGCAGTACTTC. Translated: CSTSLLGTAYEQYF.

This clonotype was seen many times. The chain links TRBV12-3 or TRBV12-4 to TRBJ1-4; D might be TRBD1 (5 bases). CDR3 length: 17 amino acids. Trimming left V 5 bases short and J 4 bases short, with 20 bases between. This CDR3 reads CASSPLTVPALNEKLFF. CDR3 in DNA: TGTGCCAGCAGTCCTCTGACAGTTCCTGCGCTTAATGAAAAACTGTTTTTT.

This clonotype occurred many times. The chain carries TRBV2 and TRBJ1-4; 8 bases fit TRBD1. Germline trimming cut 11 bases from V and 5 bases from J; bases unmatched to any gene: 7. This CDR3 contains 13 residues. Germline CDR1 SNHLY, CDR2 FYNNEI. CDR3 amino acids: CADGQGTNEKLFF. The CDR3 DNA is TGTGCCGATGGACAGGGTACGAATGAAAAACTGTTTTTT.

There are many counts of this clonotype. This sequence joins TRBV11-3 and TRBJ2-1; D is perhaps TRBD2 (6 bases). The CDR3 runs 14 residues. Trimming took 6 bases from V and 8 from J, leaving 17 bases between them. Germline CDR1 SGHNT, CDR2 YENEEA. The CDR3 bases are TGTGCCAGCAGGGAGGAGGGCGGTCGCCATGAGCAGTTCTTC. Its translation is CASREEGGRHEQFF.

About this clonotype: A much larger clone is a single base away; this may be a read error. The conserved phenylalanine or tryptophan normally closing the CDR3 is absent here, so this likely arose from a read error. The chain carries TRBV7-2 and TRBJ2-2; D call uncertain. V lost 0 bases and J 1 base, leaving 6 bases between the germline ends. The CDR3 spans 15 residues. Germline V gives CDR1 SGHTA, CDR2 FQGNSA. As DNA, the CDR3 is TGTGCCAGCAGCTTAGCCCTAGGGAACACCGGGGAGCTGTTTTGT. It specifies CASSLALGNTGELFC.

The sample holds many counts of this clonotype. The chain joins TRBV10-3 to TRBJ1-1; 10 nucleotides line up with TRBD1. From germline, CDR1 is ENHRY and CDR2 SYGVKD. V lost 6 bases, J lost 1 base, and 2 bases stayed unmatched. CDR3 size: 14 residues. DNA of the CDR3: TGTGCCATCAGCTGGGACAGGGGGAACACTGAAGCTTTCTTT. Translating gives CAISWDRGNTEAFF.

This chain joins TRBV14 and TRBJ2-3, with TRBD2 identical over 11 bases. Germline V gene data show CDR1 as SGHDN and CDR2 as FVKESK. V was pared by 4 bases and J by 0 bases, with 9 bases of the junction left unmatched. This CDR3 is built from 18 residues. The CDR3 sequence is CASSRVGLADTSTDTQYF. In nucleotides, the CDR3 is TGTGCCAGCAGCCGAGTGGGACTAGCGGACACTAGCACAGATACGCAGTATTTT.

This clonotype was detected many times. The chain links TRBV3-1 to TRBJ1-1; no definite D call. The CDR3 sequence is 14 residues long. The V gene's germline CDR1 is LGHDT and CDR2 YNNKEL (reference sequence). Trimming took off 3 bases at V and 1 base at J, with 9 bases between the two ends. CDR3 residues: CASSQRGGNTEAFF. The CDR3 DNA reads as TGTGCCAGCAGCCAGAGAGGCGGGAACACTGAAGCTTTCTTT.